The table lists the clone carrying this T cell receptor (beta chain) with a count of one. Antigen: not known. The sample comes from a study of vaccination and CD4 T cells after COVID-19. CD4+ T cells that had been cultured provided DNA sequenced with the Oncomine TCR Beta short-read assay. Using its own MiXCR run on the PCR reads, TCRdb lists one record per CDR3 protein. The repertoire holds around 15,000 distinct CDR3 sequences, with over 70% as singletons. Treatment noted: approximately 9-day PBMC culture with coronavirus spike peptide pools or control peptides (ViraFEST assay). Around 2 million PBMCs per well were cultured with 8.5 to 10 IU/ml IL-2 and about 10 ug/ml peptide pools. Cells received half-medium changes with fresh IL-2 medium on days 3 and 7. This CDR3 region has 15 residues. V dropped 1 base and J dropped 4 bases, with 13 bases sitting between them. The germline CDR1 and CDR2 sequences are ENHRY and SYGVKD.

The TCR comes from a human donor who had recovered from COVID-19. V and J are TRBV10-3 and TRBJ1-1, with D perhaps TRBD1 (6 bases). Sequenced material: CD4+ T cells from blood, cultured in vitro. The CDR3 sequence is CAISELRGSGTEAFF. The CDR3 DNA is TGTGCCATCAGTGAGTTGAGGGGGAGCGGCACTGAAGCTTTCTTT.